This is a list of T cell receptor beta chains from one sample in a study of CD8+ T cells in alopecia areata. Sequencing was performed with immunoSEQ multiplex PCR; in TCRdb, only in-frame clones are kept and a portion is missing. The sample has more than 85,000 clones, over 40% seen once. The specimen was CD4+ T cells sorted from blood. Every receptor here comes from a human donor with alopecia areata. Both conserved end residues are part of each CDR3. The D gene is left open where the match is weak. Clone size is shown for a subset of rows, as once, few, many or a class of expanded clone.

d_call | j_call | clone_size | v_call | cdr3_nt | cdr3_aa
TRBD1 | TRBJ2-2 | NA | TRBV6-1 | TGTGCCAGCACCCGGGACAGGGGGGTGACCGGGGAGCTGTTTTTT | CASTRDRGVTGELFF
NA | TRBJ1-1 | NA | TRBV29-1 | TGCAGCGTTCCGGGACCGTTGAACACTGAAGCTTTCTTT | CSVPGPLNTEAFF
NA | TRBJ1-6 | NA | TRBV7-2 | TGTGCCAGCAGCTTAACTAATTCACCCCTCCACTTT | CASSLTNSPLHF
NA | TRBJ2-5 | few | TRBV7-2 | TGTGCCAGCACCACGGTAGCGGTCGAAGAGACCCAGTACTTC | CASTTVAVEETQYF
NA | TRBJ1-1 | NA | TRBV6-6 | TGTGCCAGCAGTTTTCAGGGATCGAACACTGAAGCTTTCTTT | CASSFQGSNTEAFF
NA | TRBJ1-2 | NA | TRBV7-2 | TGTGCCAGCAGCTTGGGACAAAGAGGCTATGGCTACACCTTC | CASSLGQRGYGYTF
TRBD2 | TRBJ2-3 | NA | TRBV30 | TGTGCCGGGGAGGGGTCGTTCTCGGATACGCAGTATTTT | CAGEGSFSDTQYF
NA | TRBJ2-2 | few | TRBV7-7 | TGTGCTAGCAGCTTAGATCTAAACACCGGGGAGCTGTTTTTT | CASSLDLNTGELFF
NA | TRBJ2-3 | NA | TRBV30 | TGTGCCTGGAGCCCAGTGAGGCCAGATACGCAGTATTTT | CAWSPVRPDTQYF
TRBD2 | TRBJ2-4 | once | TRBV30 | TGTGCCTGGGACAAGCGGGATCGGAAGAGCATTCAGTACTTC | CAWDKRDRKSIQYF
TRBD2 | TRBJ2-3 | NA | TRBV29-1 | TGCAGCTCGGGGGGGTTGGATACGCAGTATTTT | CSSGGLDTQYF
TRBD2 | TRBJ2-5 | few | TRBV29-1 | TGCAGCGTTGAATGGGCTAGCGGATACCAAGAGACCCAGTACTTC | CSVEWASGYQETQYF
TRBD2 | TRBJ2-1 | NA | TRBV2 | TGTGCCAGCAGTTATCGGGGACTATCTGACAATGAGCAGTTCTTC | CASSYRGLSDNEQFF
NA | TRBJ2-5 | NA | TRBV29-1 | TGCAGCGTTGAAAGGGGACGGCTCCAAGAGACCCAGTACTTC | CSVERGRLQETQYF
NA | TRBJ2-1 | NA | TRBV28 | TGTGCCAGCAATGGGGACTCCCCCCCCTACAATGAGCAGTTCTTC | CASNGDSPPYNEQFF
NA | TRBJ2-7 | NA | TRBV29-1 | TGCAGCGTTGAAGGGGTGGACAGCCACTACGAGCAGTACTTC | CSVEGVDSHYEQYF
TRBD1 | TRBJ2-7 | NA | TRBV30 | TGTGCCTGGACCAAAGACAGGGGCCGGAACGAGCAGTACTTC | CAWTKDRGRNEQYF
NA | TRBJ1-2 | once | TRBV30 | TGTGCCTGGAGGCTCTCATCCGGGGGCTACACCTTC | CAWRLSSGGYTF
NA | TRBJ2-3 | NA | TRBV28 | TGTGCCAGCAGTGTTCGGACAGATACGCAGTATTTT | CASSVRTDTQYF
NA | TRBJ2-1 | NA | TRBV30 | TGTGCCTGGATACCTCCGGGACAAGAGCAGTTCTTC | CAWIPPGQEQFF
NA | TRBJ1-5 | NA | TRBV30 | TGTGCCTGGAGTCATAGAGACAATCAGCCCCAGCATTTT | CAWSHRDNQPQHF
NA | TRBJ2-1 | few | TRBV29-1 | TGCAGCGTTGAAATCCTAGTGTCCGCGAATGAGCAGTTCTTC | CSVEILVSANEQFF
NA | TRBJ1-6 | NA | TRBV30 | TGTGCCTGGAGCGAAGGATCACCCCTCCACTTT | CAWSEGSPLHF
TRBD1 | TRBJ2-7 | NA | TRBV28 | TGTGCCAGCAGGGACAGGGGGGTCTACGAGCAGTACTTC | CASRDRGVYEQYF
TRBD2 | TRBJ2-3 | NA | TRBV30 | TGTGCCTGGGAAACAACTAGCGGGTACACAGATACGCAGTATTTT | CAWETTSGYTDTQYF
TRBD2 | TRBJ2-7 | NA | TRBV4-2 | TGTGCCAGCAGCCAAGAGGGGGAGGGAGCCTACGAGCAGTACTTC | CASSQEGEGAYEQYF
NA | TRBJ2-1 | few | TRBV30 | TGTGCCTGGAGTGTAATCAATGAGCAGTTCTTC | CAWSVINEQFF
TRBD1 | TRBJ2-7 | NA | TRBV7-2 | TGTGCCAGCAGCCTATGGGACAGGGCGGACGAGCAGTACTTC | CASSLWDRADEQYF
NA | TRBJ1-2 | NA | TRBV7-9 | TGTGCCAGCTCCTGGAGAGCGGGGGACTATGGCTACACCTTC | CASSWRAGDYGYTF
NA | TRBJ1-2 | few | TRBV2 | TGTGCCAGCATCCCGGCCCAGCTCTATGGCTACACCTTC | CASIPAQLYGYTF
NA | TRBJ2-7 | NA | TRBV6-1 | TGTGCCAGCAGAGCGCAGGGAGCCGAGCAGTACTTC | CASRAQGAEQYF
NA | TRBJ2-2 | NA | TRBV2 | TGTGCCACCCGCAGCCTAAACACCGGGGAGCTGTTTTTT | CATRSLNTGELFF
TRBD1 | TRBJ2-7 | few | TRBV7-2 | TGTGCCAGCAGCTTGGACAGGGGAAACGAGCAGTACTTC | CASSLDRGNEQYF
NA | TRBJ1-1 | NA | TRBV9 | TGTGCCAGCAGCGAGGGGGACGGACAGAACACTGAAGCTTTCTTT | CASSEGDGQNTEAFF
NA | TRBJ1-1 | NA | TRBV7-9 | TGTGCCAGCAGCCCCAGCGGGAGGGACACTGAAGCTTTCTTT | CASSPSGRDTEAFF
NA | TRBJ2-5 | few | TRBV2 | TGTGCCAGCAGACCCCCGGGTGAGACCCAGTACTTC | CASRPPGETQYF
TRBD1 | TRBJ2-1 | NA | TRBV30 | TGTGCCTGGGCCCACCTGGGACAGAGAAACAATGAGCAGTTCTTC | CAWAHLGQRNNEQFF
NA | TRBJ2-7 | NA | TRBV30 | TGTGCCTGGAGTACCCGCTGGTCGGGGCAGTACTTC | CAWSTRWSGQYF
NA | TRBJ1-1 | NA | TRBV29-1 | TGCAGCGTTGTAATAGGGACCCTGAACACTGAAGCTTTCTTT | CSVVIGTLNTEAFF
TRBD1 | TRBJ1-2 | NA | TRBV10-3 | TGTGCCATCTCTATTCGGGATGTAGGGGGCGGCTATGGCTACACCTTC | CAISIRDVGGGYGYTF
TRBD1 | TRBJ1-2 | NA | TRBV30 | TGTGCCTGGACTAGGACAGGGGGAAACTATGGCTACACCTTC | CAWTRTGGNYGYTF
NA | TRBJ2-4 | NA | TRBV2 | TGTGCCAGCACTAAGGGAGAAAACATTCAGTACTTC | CASTKGENIQYF
NA | TRBJ2-7 | NA | TRBV29-1 | TGCAGCGTTCGCCAACTTTCCCTTACGTACTTC | CSVRQLSLTYF
NA | TRBJ2-3 | NA | TRBV5-1 | TGCGCCAGCCGAAGCACAGATACGCAGTATTTT | CASRSTDTQYF
TRBD1 | TRBJ1-1 | NA | TRBV6-6 | TGTGCCAGCGCGGGACAGTCCCTCACTGAAGCTTTCTTT | CASAGQSLTEAFF
TRBD2 | TRBJ2-1 | few | TRBV28 | TGTGCCAGCAGTACCACCGGGACTAGCGGGGGGCCGAGCTCCTACAATGAGCAGTTCTTC | CASSTTGTSGGPSSYNEQFF
NA | TRBJ2-1 | NA | TRBV6-6 | TGTGCCAGCAGTTACGGGGGAGTCTACAATGAGCAGTTCTTC | CASSYGGVYNEQFF
NA | TRBJ2-3 | few | TRBV4-1 | TGCGCCAGCAGCCACTCTGAAGTCTTTGGCGGCACAGATACGCAGTATTTT | CASSHSEVFGGTDTQYF
NA | TRBJ2-5 | few | TRBV7-2 | TGTGCCAGCAGCTTAGCTTTCCAAGAGACCCAGTACTTC | CASSLAFQETQYF
NA | TRBJ1-6 | NA | TRBV30 | TGTGCCTGGGGGGGGCCCAGCTACTATAATTCACCCCTCCACTTT | CAWGGPSYYNSPLHF
NA | TRBJ1-5 | few | TRBV30 | TGTGCCTGGAGTGTTGGGGAAAATCAGCCCCAGCATTTT | CAWSVGENQPQHF
NA | TRBJ2-1 | NA | TRBV18 | TGTGCCAGCTCACCAGCAGTAAGGGGGGGCGATAATGAGCAGTTCTTC | CASSPAVRGGDNEQFF
TRBD1 | TRBJ2-7 | NA | TRBV11-3 | TGTGCCAGCAGCCCGTGGACAGGGTCCTACGAGCAGTACTTC | CASSPWTGSYEQYF
NA | TRBJ2-7 | NA | TRBV29-1 | TGCAGCGCTCGGGTGCAGGGTCTTTTAGGGGAGCAGTACTTC | CSARVQGLLGEQYF
TRBD1 | TRBJ1-5 | once | TRBV29-1 | TGCAGCGTTACTGGACAGGGTGGTTCTCAGCCCCAGCATTTT | CSVTGQGGSQPQHF
NA | TRBJ1-6 | NA | TRBV7-2 | TGTGCCAGCAGCCTTCGGGACGCAAGCTCCTATAATTCACCCCTCCACTTT | CASSLRDASSYNSPLHF
NA | TRBJ2-5 | few | TRBV30 | TGTGCCTACCTCCGGCGGGGAGGTCAAGAGACCCAGTACTTC | CAYLRRGGQETQYF
NA | TRBJ2-2 | NA | TRBV6-6 | TGTGCCAGCCGAAGGGAAACCGGGGAGCTGTTTTTT | CASRRETGELFF
NA | TRBJ1-1 | NA | TRBV30 | TGTGCCTGGATGACAGAATACACTGAAGCTTTCTTT | CAWMTEYTEAFF
NA | TRBJ1-5 | NA | TRBV6-4 | TGTGCCAGCAGTGAACAGGACAATCAGCCCCAGCATTTT | CASSEQDNQPQHF